Listed here are 10 T cell receptor beta chains from one sample, sequenced in a study of identical twins. TCRdb analysed the 5' RACE reads with MiXCR anew, one entry per CDR3 protein. The sample shows approximately 210,000 distinct CDR3 sequences, approximately 16% of them seen only once. The same data also contributed to another study, on T cells expressing NK-cell markers.

Sequenced material: CD8+ T cells sorted from blood. Every receptor here comes from a young woman in good health.

This rearrangement joins TRBV7-2 to TRBJ2-5; 11 nucleotides line up with TRBD2. This CDR3 contains 17 residues. J gave up 0 bases and V 5 bases, and 8 bases lay outside the gene matches. Germline V gives CDR1 SGHTA, CDR2 FQGNSA. CDR3 amino acids: CASSRPPGLADQETQYF. In DNA form, the CDR3 reads TGTGCCAGCAGCCGCCCCCCGGGACTAGCGGACCAAGAGACCCAGTACTTC.

This clonotype was counted only a few times. The chain recombines TRBV6-2 or TRBV6-3 with TRBJ2-3; TRBD2 matches at 7 bases. V was pared by 7 bases and J by 3 bases, with 19 bases of the junction left unmatched. The CDR3 is made up of 18 amino acids. Germline V gene data show CDR1 as MNHEY and CDR2 as SVGEGT. CDR3 DNA: TGTGCCAGCACCCAAAGAGTCGTGGGTCTAGCGGAGACAGATACGCAGTATTTT. It codes for CASTQRVVGLAETDTQYF.

This clonotype was seen many times. The V gene is TRBV20-1, the J gene TRBJ2-3; no clear D gene. This CDR3 is 15 amino acids long. The V end was cut by 0 bases, the J end by 4 bases, with 14 bases between. Per germline, CDR1 DFQATT and CDR2 SNEGSKA (reference sequence). CDR3 amino acids: CSARDVGLPADTQYF. The CDR3 region has the DNA TGCAGTGCTAGAGACGTGGGCCTGCCGGCAGATACGCAGTATTTT.

This chain links TRBV11-2 with TRBJ2-1; 9 positions match TRBD2. The CDR3 totals 15 residues. V shed 3 bases, J shed 8 bases, and the junction held 8 bases outside the gene matches. Per the germline V gene, CDR1 is SGHAT and CDR2 is FQNNGV. The CDR3 DNA is TGTGCCAGCAGCTTCCTTAGCGGGAGTGGGGATGAGCAGTTCTTC. Protein: CASSFLSGSGDEQFF.

V is TRBV6-1 and J is TRBJ2-1; perhaps TRBD1 as D (6 bases). V shed 5 bases and J shed 10 bases, with 15 bases lying between them. The CDR3 has 13 amino acids. Germline V gives CDR1 MNHNS, CDR2 SASEGT. CDR3 in amino acids: CASSPFDRLEQFF. CDR3 nucleotides: TGTGCCAGCAGTCCCTTCGACAGGCTGGAGCAGTTCTTC.

The V and J genes are TRBV6-2 or TRBV6-3 and TRBJ2-1; possibly TRBD2 for D (5 bases). The CDR3 has 14 amino acids. Germline CDR1 reads MNHEY; CDR2 reads SVGEGT. With 5 bases removed from V and 8 bases from J, the gap between germline ends came to 16 bases. CDR3 bases: TGTGCCAGCAGTGGCCCGGAGGAGCCCGATGAGCAGTTCTTC. Its translation: CASSGPEEPDEQFF.

The chain employs TRBV6-5 and TRBJ1-2; D is uncertain. CDR1 is MNHEY, CDR2 SVGAGI, per germline. V gave up 5 bases and J gave up 1 base, with 5 bases separating them. CDR3 length: 12 residues. The CDR3 nucleotides are TGTGCCAGCAGTGCCAGTAACTATGGCTACACCTTC. It encodes CASSASNYGYTF.

There are a few counts of this clonotype. V is TRBV29-1 and J is TRBJ2-1; D may be TRBD2 (7 bases). Trimming shortened V by 3 bases and J by 4 bases, and 13 bases separated the two germline ends. This CDR3 is 14 amino acids long. Germline V gene lookup returns CDR1 SQVTM and CDR2 ANQGSEA. CDR3 protein: CSVDGGGAYNEQFF. The CDR3 nucleotides are TGCAGCGTTGATGGAGGGGGGGCGTACAATGAGCAGTTCTTC.

The chain is built from TRBV7-9 and TRBJ2-7, with a tentative D call TRBD1 (5 bases). CDR3 length: 15 amino acids. Germline values: CDR1 SEHNR, CDR2 FQNEAQ (reference sequence). V was clipped by 5 bases and J by 5 bases, with 19 bases between them. CDR3 sequence reads: CASSPPAIGHNEQYF. In DNA, the CDR3 is TGTGCCAGCAGCCCCCCAGCCATCGGACACAACGAGCAGTACTTC.

V is TRBV30 and J is TRBJ2-7; D remains ambiguous. The V end lost 1 base, the J end lost 3 bases, and 4 bases lay between the germline ends. Germline V gives CDR1 GTSNPN, CDR2 SVGIG (reference sequence). The CDR3 totals 11 residues. The CDR3 DNA is TGTGCCTGGAGTGACAGCTACGAGCAGTACTTC. It translates to CAWSDSYEQYF.